These T cell receptor beta chains were read from a single sample in a study of blood T cells in healthy people across ages. TCRdb re-called the 5' RACE reads with MiXCR, one entry per CDR3 protein. The table lists approximately 730,000 distinct CDR3 sequences, approximately 43% of them singletons. The sample comprised blood. These receptors all come from a woman aged 55-75 years in good health. The CDR3 runs from the conserved cysteine through the conserved F or W. D genes are given only for firm matches. A row's size may be missing; if present it is once, few, many or a size class.

.	TRBV7-6	TRBJ2-3	many	TGTGCCAGCAGCTCTATAGGAGGGGGGCGCACAGATACGCAGTATTTT	CASSSIGGGRTDTQYF
TRBD2	TRBV24-1	TRBJ2-3	.	TGTGCCACCAGTGATTCGAGCGGGGGGGCTCGGGGGGATACGCAGTATTTT	CATSDSSGGARGDTQYF
.	TRBV15	TRBJ2-7	.	TGTGCCACCAGCAGAGATCTCCTAAGCTCCTACGAGCAGTACTTC	CATSRDLLSSYEQYF
.	TRBV27	TRBJ2-1	many	TGTGCCAGCAGTTTTCGGTTAAGAGCCAATGAGCAGTTCTTC	CASSFRLRANEQFF
TRBD2	TRBV29-1	TRBJ2-1	few	TGCAGCGTTGAAGCCCAGCGGGGGTACAATGAGCAGTTCTTC	CSVEAQRGYNEQFF
.	TRBV20-1	TRBJ2-3	few	TGCAGTGCTACGGGACTTGGGCTTTTTCTACCAGATACGCAGTATTTT	CSATGLGLFLPDTQYF
TRBD2	TRBV9	TRBJ2-7	.	TGTGCCAGCAGCGCGGACACTAGCGGGGGATGGAATGAGCAGTACTTC	CASSADTSGGWNEQYF
TRBD2	TRBV7-2	TRBJ2-5	few	TGTGCCAGCAGTTTCGCCGGGACTAGCGGGAGGGCCTGGGGGGAGACCCAGTACTTC	CASSFAGTSGRAWGETQYF
TRBD1	TRBV20-1	TRBJ2-4	.	TGCAGTGCTGATACGGGGACAGGCATTCAGTACTTC	CSADTGTGIQYF
TRBD1	TRBV3-1	TRBJ2-3	.	TGTGCCAGCAGCCCATCGGACAGGGGAACAGATACGCAGTATTTT	CASSPSDRGTDTQYF
TRBD2	TRBV7-2	TRBJ2-3	once	TGTGCCAGCAGCTTACACAGCGGGGGTCCCAGCACAGATACGCAGTATTTT	CASSLHSGGPSTDTQYF
.	TRBV20-1	TRBJ2-6	.	TGCAGTGCTACCACAGGGTCAGGGGCCAACGTCCTGACTTTC	CSATTGSGANVLTF
TRBD1	TRBV24-1	TRBJ2-5	.	TGTGCCACCAGTGGTACAGGGGTAGAGACCCAGTACTTC	CATSGTGVETQYF
.	TRBV11-2	TRBJ2-6	few	TGTGCCAGCAGCTTATGGGTAGGGGACGGGGCCAACGTCCTGACTTTC	CASSLWVGDGANVLTF
TRBD1	TRBV7-2	TRBJ1-2	.	TGTGCCAGCAGCTCTCCGACAGGGGGCTATCGCTACACCTTC	CASSSPTGGYRYTF
TRBD2	TRBV7-2	TRBJ2-5	.	TGTGCCAGCAGCTTAGAAGGAAGACTAGCCTACCAAGAGACCCAGTACTTC	CASSLEGRLAYQETQYF
TRBD2	TRBV20-1	TRBJ2-1	.	TGCGGTGGTCAGCTAGCGGACAACAATGAGCAGTTCTTC	CGGQLADNNEQFF
TRBD2	TRBV7-8	TRBJ2-5	few	TGTGCCAGCAGCTTATTGCGGGAGGAGGCCTCGTACTTC	CASSLLREEASYF
.	TRBV10-3	TRBJ2-1	.	TGTGCCATCAGTGAAAGAAGGATTGACGAGCAGTTCTTC	CAISERRIDEQFF
TRBD2	TRBV6-1	TRBJ2-3	.	TGTACCAGCAGTAATAAGGGACTAGCACATGGTGCAGATACGCAGTATTTT	CTSSNKGLAHGADTQYF
.	TRBV20-1	TRBJ1-1	few	TGCAGTGCTAGGGGGGAAGCTTTCTTT	CSARGEAFF
TRBD1	TRBV20-1	TRBJ2-6	many	TGCAGTGCTAGCAGACAGGGTTTCTCTGGGGCCAACGTCCTGACTTTC	CSASRQGFSGANVLTF
.	TRBV18	TRBJ2-3	few	TGTGCCAGCTCACCACAGGTCACAGATACGCAGTATTTT	CASSPQVTDTQYF
.	TRBV10-3	TRBJ2-5	few	TGTGCCATCAGTGTGCCGACAGACAATCAAGAGACCCAGTACTTC	CAISVPTDNQETQYF
TRBD2	TRBV7-7	TRBJ2-3	few	TGTGCCAGCAGCTTGTCACTAGCGGGGCTGGATACGCAGTATTTT	CASSLSLAGLDTQYF
TRBD1	TRBV7-9	TRBJ2-7	.	TGTGCCAGCAGCATGGACAGGGTTTTCACCGAGCAGTACTTC	CASSMDRVFTEQYF
.	TRBV6-1	TRBJ2-5	.	TGTGCCAGCAGGCGGACAGACTCTTACCAAGAGACCCAGTACTTC	CASRRTDSYQETQYF
.	TRBV7-2	TRBJ2-1	.	TGTGCCAGCAGCGCGACGGAAAGGTCCAATGAGCAGTTCTTC	CASSATERSNEQFF
TRBD2	TRBV9	TRBJ2-1	.	TGTGCCAGCAGCGGTGAGCGGGGGGGGACCTACAATGAGCAGTTCTTC	CASSGERGGTYNEQFF
TRBD2	TRBV4-2	TRBJ2-1	few	TGTGCCAGCAGCCAAGTAGCGGGACTAACCAGCGTAGGCCCCTACAATGAGCAGTTCTTC	CASSQVAGLTSVGPYNEQFF
.	TRBV11-2	TRBJ1-4	few	TGTGCCAGCAGCTTAGTCGGGCGGGAGAATGAAAAACTGTTTTTT	CASSLVGRENEKLFF
TRBD1	TRBV27	TRBJ2-2	.	TGTGCCAGCAGTGATTACAGGGGTACCGGCACCGGGGAGCTGTTTTTT	CASSDYRGTGTGELFF
.	TRBV9	TRBJ2-2	.	TGTGCCAGCAGCCGTGACACGTCCGGGGAGCTGTTTTTT	CASSRDTSGELFF
TRBD1	TRBV4-3	TRBJ2-2	.	TGCGCCAGCAGCCAATTGACAGGGGCGGGCACCGGGGAGCTGTTTTTT	CASSQLTGAGTGELFF
.	TRBV9	TRBJ2-3	.	TGTACCAGCAGCGTACCAGGGAATGGAGATCCGCAGTATTTT	CTSSVPGNGDPQYF
.	TRBV6-6	TRBJ2-1	.	TGTGCCAGCAGTTTCCAGGCAGGTAATGAGCAGTTCTTC	CASSFQAGNEQFF